This T cell receptor beta chain was captured by sequencing in a study of cytomegalovirus exposure and HLA in healthy donors. Primers: 60 Vbeta forward and 13 Jbeta reverse. Method: immunoSEQ multiplex PCR; TCRdb's copy keeps in-frame clones and lacks some. Here the sample spans roughly 130,000 clones, 70% to 85% being singletons. Trimming stripped 1 base from V and 3 bases from J, with 9 bases between. This CDR3 spans 13 amino acids. Germline V gene sequence: CDR1 GTSNPN, CDR2 SVGIG (reference sequence). The sequence was collected from a woman between 18 and 30 years old in good health and CMV-seropositive. Sequencing input: PBMCs. V gene TRBV30 combines with J gene TRBJ1-1; possibly TRBD1 for D (6 bases). CDR3 nucleotide sequence: TGTGCCTGGAGTGGGGACACCTACACTGAAGCTTTCTTT. The encoded protein is CAWSGDTYTEAFF.